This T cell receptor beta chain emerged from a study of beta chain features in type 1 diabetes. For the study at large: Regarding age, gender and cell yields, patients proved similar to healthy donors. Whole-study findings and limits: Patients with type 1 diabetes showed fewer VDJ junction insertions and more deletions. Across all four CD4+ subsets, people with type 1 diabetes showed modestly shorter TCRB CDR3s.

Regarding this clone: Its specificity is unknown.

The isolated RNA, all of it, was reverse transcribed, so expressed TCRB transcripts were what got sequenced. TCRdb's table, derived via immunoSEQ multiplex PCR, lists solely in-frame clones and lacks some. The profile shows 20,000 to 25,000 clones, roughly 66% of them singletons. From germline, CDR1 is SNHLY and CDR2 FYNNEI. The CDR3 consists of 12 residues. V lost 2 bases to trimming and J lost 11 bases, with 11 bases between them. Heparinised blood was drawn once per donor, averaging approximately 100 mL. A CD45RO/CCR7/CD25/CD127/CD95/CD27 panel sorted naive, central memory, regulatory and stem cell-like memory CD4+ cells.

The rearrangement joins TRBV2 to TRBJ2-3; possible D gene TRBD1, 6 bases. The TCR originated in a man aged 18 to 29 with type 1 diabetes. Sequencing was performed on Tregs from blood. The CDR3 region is CASSESGVVQYF. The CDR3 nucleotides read TGTGCCAGCAGTGAATCAGGGGTTGTGCAGTATTTT.